This T cell receptor (beta chain) was captured by sequencing in a study of blood T cell repertoires in COVID-19. The wider study: Some COVID-19 samples were acute and others convalescent; all came from the United States, Italy and Spain.

Original analysis: For nucleated cells, counts were estimated from reference gene primer amplification. Sequencing was performed with immunoSEQ multiplex PCR; in TCRdb, only in-frame clones are kept and a portion is missing. V, J and clone size reflect that table, while D and trimming were determined from the DNA. The sample shows nearly 350,000 clones, around 86% of them seen only once. There are 15 residues in the CDR3. In germline, CDR1 is MNHEY, CDR2 SVGAGI. V shed 2 bases, J shed 9 bases, and the junction held 7 bases outside the gene matches. Those enrolled in Seattle joined during active infection and were followed longitudinally afterward.

Material: peripheral blood. This TCR derives from a woman in her forties or fifties with COVID-19, enrolled during active disease. V and J are TRBV6-5 and TRBJ2-1; TRBD2 agrees at 10 bases. CDR3 sequence (DNA): TGTGCCAGCAGTTACATGGCTAGCGGGAGTGCTGAGCAGTTCTTC. It specifies CASSYMASGSAEQFF.